This TCR delta chain was obtained from a study of delta chains in infants with herpesvirus infections. This clone is termed large. Antigen: not known. The study's findings and limits: CMV-uninfected infants might carry this public clonotype below detection.

TCR cDNA was made from PBMC RNA with gamma- and delta-chain-specific primers. TCRdb ran CATT on the RT-PCR reads. Of over a thousand delta-chain clones in the sample, more than 8% were seen once. The CDR3 has 16 amino acids. The germline CDR1 and CDR2 sequences are GEAIGNYY and EKD. V was pared by 4 bases and J by 0 bases, with 17 bases between. The material was peripheral blood, obtained at time point 2 of longitudinal follow-up. The chain is built from TRDV2 and TRDJ1, with D possibly TRDD3 on 5 matching bases. This receptor was taken from a human donor who was a Ugandan infant, either HIV-exposed or HIV-unexposed (not recorded which). Here the CDR3 reads CACEHLSGADTDKLIF. In nucleotides, the CDR3 is TGTGCCTGTGAACACCTTTCGGGGGCTGACACCGATAAACTCATCTTT.